There are many counts of the clone carrying this T cell receptor beta chain. What it recognizes is unknown. A universal primer site and UMIs were added as TCR cDNA was made by 5'RACE template switching. MiXCR, run by TCRdb on the 5' RACE reads, gives a single entry per CDR3 protein. Here the sample spans hundreds of thousands of distinct CDR3 sequences, around 13% being singletons. The data originate from a study of T cells after yellow fever vaccination. Study findings and constraints: The study re-detected most primary-vaccination clones after the booster (around 96% CD4, roughly 90% CD8). Clonotype sharing between CD4 and CD8 compartments was small.

The CDR3 extends over 15 amino acids. Unmatched junction bases numbered 7, after V lost 5 bases and J lost 1 base. Germline V gene sequence: CDR1 SGHDT, CDR2 YYEEEE. The sequence came from a man aged 18-30 years who received the YFV17D yellow fever vaccine. The chain employs TRBV5-6 and TRBJ2-5; 8 bases line up with TRBD1. The sample here was CD4+ T cells sorted from PBMCs, taken 15 days after the yellow fever booster vaccination. CDR3 DNA sequence: TGTGCCAGCAGGGCCGGGACAGGATTCCAAGAGACCCAGTACTTC. Its protein is CASRAGTGFQETQYF.